Included here is one T cell receptor beta chain sequence, with context. Measured with immunoSEQ multiplex PCR; TCRdb has only the in-frame clones, and not every one. The data hold thousands of clones, with about nine tenths observed a single time. This CDR3 is 11 amino acids long. The V gene's germline CDR1 is SNHLY and CDR2 FYNNEI. Trimming pared 5 bases from V and 9 bases from J, leaving 10 bases between. This sample is part of a study of STAT5B mutations in CD4+ large granular lymphocyte leukemia. Study overall: CD8+ depletion followed by anti-CD4 microbead selection was applied to cryopreserved cells.

The source material was PBMCs. This clonotype originated in a woman aged 70-85 years with CD4+ T-cell large granular lymphocyte leukemia. V gene TRBV2 combines with J gene TRBJ2-5; D not certain. The CDR3, as DNA: TGTGCCAGCAGTACGGCTGCGGCCCAGTACTTC. It specifies CASSTAAAQYF.